What follows describes a single T cell receptor beta chain. This sample is drawn from a study of glioma-infiltrating T cells after dendritic cell vaccination. Sequencing used immunoSEQ multiplex PCR; TCRdb keeps in-frame clones, though not all of them. The sample contains about 87,000 clones, roughly four fifths of which appear only once. CDR3 length: 17 amino acids. Germline V gene data show CDR1 as SNHLY and CDR2 as FYNNEI. V dropped 4 bases and J dropped 6; count of bases not matched to a gene: 12. This sample's time point: after dendritic cell vaccination, including at tumor progression/relapse. Selection required adequate fresh-frozen tumor tissue plus more than two years' survival data.

Source: blood, taken after dendritic cell vaccination. The chain couples TRBV2 to TRBJ2-5; 12 bases agree with TRBD2. This clonotype originated in a human donor with glioblastoma. The CDR3 region is CASSVGLAGGKVKTQYF. CDR3 in DNA: TGTGCCAGCAGTGTTGGGCTAGCGGGGGGGAAGGTAAAGACCCAGTACTTC. Filled out from reference TRBV2 and TRBJ2-5, the complete variable domain reads EPEVTQTPSHQVTQMGQEVILRCVPISNHLYFYWYRQILGQKVEFLVSFYNNEISEKSEIFDDQFSVERPDGSNFTLKIRSTKLEDSAMYFCASSVGLAGGKVKTQYFGPGTRLLVL.